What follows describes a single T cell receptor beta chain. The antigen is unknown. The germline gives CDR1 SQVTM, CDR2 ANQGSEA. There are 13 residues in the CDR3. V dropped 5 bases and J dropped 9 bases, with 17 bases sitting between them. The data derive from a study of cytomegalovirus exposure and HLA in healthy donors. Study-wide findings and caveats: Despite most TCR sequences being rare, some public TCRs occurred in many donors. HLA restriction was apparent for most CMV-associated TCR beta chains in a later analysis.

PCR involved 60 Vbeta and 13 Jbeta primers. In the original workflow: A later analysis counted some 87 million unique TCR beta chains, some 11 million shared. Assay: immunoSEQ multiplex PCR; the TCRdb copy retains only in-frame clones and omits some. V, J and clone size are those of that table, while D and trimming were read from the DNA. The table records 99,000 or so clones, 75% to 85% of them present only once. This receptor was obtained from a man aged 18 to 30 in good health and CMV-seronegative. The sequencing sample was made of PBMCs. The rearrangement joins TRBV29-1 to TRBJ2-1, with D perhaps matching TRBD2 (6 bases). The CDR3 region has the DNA TGCAGCGTTTTAGGACTATCCTTGTTTGAGCAGTTCTTC. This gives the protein CSVLGLSLFEQFF.